A single T cell receptor (beta chain) is shown here with its context. Its cognate antigen is unknown. The data stem from a study of beta chain features in type 1 diabetes. Study results and limitations: Among all four CD4+ subsets, Type 1 diabetes patients had TCRB CDR3s that were moderately but significantly shorter.

Sequencing targeted expressed TCRB transcripts, as all isolated RNA had been reverse transcribed. Assay: immunoSEQ multiplex PCR; the TCRdb copy retains only in-frame clones and omits some. The data show 250,000 to 300,000 clones, roughly an eighth seen once. This CDR3 is built from 15 residues. CDR1 and CDR2 (germline): MDHEN, SYDVKM. The V gene end was trimmed by 1 base and the J gene end by 4 bases; junction bases not matched to a gene: 2. Sequenced material: naive CD4+ T cells from blood. The chain carries TRBV28 and TRBJ1-5, with 9 bases aligning to TRBD1. This receptor was taken from a man aged 25 to 40 with type 1 diabetes. CDR3 amino acids: CASSLSGTGNQPQHF. The DNA of the CDR3 is TGTGCCAGCAGTTTATCAGGGACAGGGAATCAGCCCCAGCATTTT.